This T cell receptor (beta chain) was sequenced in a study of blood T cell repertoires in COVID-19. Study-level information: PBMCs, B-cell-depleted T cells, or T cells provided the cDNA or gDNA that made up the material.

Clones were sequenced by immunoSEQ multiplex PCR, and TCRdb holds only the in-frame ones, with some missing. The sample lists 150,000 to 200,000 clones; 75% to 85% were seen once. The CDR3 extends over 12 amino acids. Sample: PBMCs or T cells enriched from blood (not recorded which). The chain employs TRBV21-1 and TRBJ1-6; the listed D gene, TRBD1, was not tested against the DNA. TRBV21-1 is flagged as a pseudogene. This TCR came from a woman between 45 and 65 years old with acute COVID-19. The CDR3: CASSLRGVRINF. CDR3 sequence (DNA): TGTGCCAGCAGCCTAAGGGGTGTTAGGATAAACTTT.